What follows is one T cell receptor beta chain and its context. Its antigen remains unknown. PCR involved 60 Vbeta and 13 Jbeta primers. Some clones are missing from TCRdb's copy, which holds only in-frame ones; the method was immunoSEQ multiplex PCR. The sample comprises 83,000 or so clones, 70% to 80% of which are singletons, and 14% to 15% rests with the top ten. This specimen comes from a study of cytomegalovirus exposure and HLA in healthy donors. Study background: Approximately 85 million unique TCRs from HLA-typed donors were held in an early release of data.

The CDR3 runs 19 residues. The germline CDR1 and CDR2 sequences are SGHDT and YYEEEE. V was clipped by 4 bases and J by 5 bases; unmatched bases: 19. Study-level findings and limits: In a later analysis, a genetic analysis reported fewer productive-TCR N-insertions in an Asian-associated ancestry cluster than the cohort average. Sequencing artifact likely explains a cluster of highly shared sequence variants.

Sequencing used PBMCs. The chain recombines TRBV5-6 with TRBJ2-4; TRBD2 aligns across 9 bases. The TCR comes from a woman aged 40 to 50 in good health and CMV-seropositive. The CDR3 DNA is TGTGCCAGCAGCCTCGGGAGGCTAGCGGGACCCCGAGTGCAAAACATTCAGTACTTC. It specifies CASSLGRLAGPRVQNIQYF.